Included here is one TCR beta chain sequence, with context. This entry is derived from a study of T cell responses to AZD1222 COVID-19 vaccine. With 5 bases removed from V and 0 bases from J, the gap between germline ends came to 14 bases. The CDR3 spans 16 residues. CDR1 and CDR2 from the germline V gene are SGHTA and FQGNSA. TCRdb's table, derived via immunoSEQ multiplex PCR, lists solely in-frame clones and lacks some. The table has 60,000 to 75,000 clones, about 74% seen once. The TCR was taken from an adult who received the AZD1222 COVID-19 vaccine. The sequencing here drew on peripheral blood, taken 28 days after the second AZD1222 dose. The chain employs TRBV7-2 and TRBJ1-3, with D possibly being TRBD1 (5 bases). Here the CDR3 reads CASSHGAVSSGNTIYF. CDR3 in DNA: TGTGCCAGCAGCCATGGGGCGGTGAGCTCTGGAAACACCATATATTTT.